These T cell receptor beta chains were read from a single sample in a study of cytomegalovirus exposure and HLA in healthy donors. Only in-frame clones appear in the TCRdb table, and some are missing; sequencing was by immunoSEQ multiplex PCR. The sample includes a few hundred thousand clones, roughly 80% of them seen just once. Material: PBMCs. The origin of the receptors is a man aged 25 to 40 in good health and CMV-seronegative. Both conserved end residues are part of each CDR3. A D gene is named only where the DNA matches it firmly. Size values are once, few and many counts, or a class for expanded clones, and some rows have none.

j_call: TRBJ2-1
d_call: .
v_call: TRBV2
clone_size: .
cdr3_aa: CASSDSGGPYNEQFF
cdr3_nt: TGTGCCAGCAGTGATTCGGGGGGCCCTTACAATGAGCAGTTCTTC

j_call: TRBJ2-6
d_call: .
v_call: TRBV27
clone_size: .
cdr3_aa: CASNLPLGSGASVLTF
cdr3_nt: TGTGCCAGCAACCTCCCGCTGGGATCTGGGGCCAGCGTCCTGACTTTC

j_call: TRBJ2-7
d_call: .
v_call: TRBV2
clone_size: .
cdr3_aa: CASSLPTISYEQYF
cdr3_nt: TGTGCCAGCAGCCTACCGACAATCTCCTACGAGCAGTACTTC

j_call: TRBJ1-1
d_call: TRBD1
v_call: TRBV15
clone_size: .
cdr3_aa: CATSHRTGGLPEAFF
cdr3_nt: TGTGCCACCAGCCACCGGACAGGGGGTCTCCCTGAAGCTTTCTTT

j_call: TRBJ2-3
d_call: TRBD2
v_call: TRBV27
clone_size: .
cdr3_aa: CASSLKVRGGSTDTQYF
cdr3_nt: TGTGCCAGCAGTTTAAAGGTTCGCGGGGGGTCCACAGATACGCAGTATTTT

j_call: TRBJ1-4
d_call: .
v_call: TRBV6-1
clone_size: few
cdr3_aa: CASSERQVQRLFF
cdr3_nt: TGTGCCAGCAGTGAAAGACAGGTCCAAAGACTGTTTTTT

j_call: TRBJ2-7
d_call: .
v_call: TRBV10-3
clone_size: .
cdr3_aa: CAISETGYEQYF
cdr3_nt: TGTGCCATCAGTGAGACAGGCTACGAGCAGTACTTC

j_call: TRBJ2-7
d_call: .
v_call: TRBV29-1
clone_size: .
cdr3_aa: CSVEGGRSPYEQYF
cdr3_nt: TGCAGCGTTGAAGGGGGGCGATCACCCTACGAGCAGTACTTC

j_call: TRBJ1-4
d_call: TRBD1
v_call: TRBV4-1
clone_size: .
cdr3_aa: CASSQDDRQGGEKLFF
cdr3_nt: TGCGCCAGCAGCCAAGATGATCGACAGGGAGGTGAAAAACTGTTTTTT

j_call: TRBJ2-7
d_call: TRBD1
v_call: TRBV7-9
clone_size: .
cdr3_aa: CASSLGQGAYEQYF
cdr3_nt: TGTGCCAGCAGCTTAGGGCAGGGGGCTTACGAGCAGTACTTC